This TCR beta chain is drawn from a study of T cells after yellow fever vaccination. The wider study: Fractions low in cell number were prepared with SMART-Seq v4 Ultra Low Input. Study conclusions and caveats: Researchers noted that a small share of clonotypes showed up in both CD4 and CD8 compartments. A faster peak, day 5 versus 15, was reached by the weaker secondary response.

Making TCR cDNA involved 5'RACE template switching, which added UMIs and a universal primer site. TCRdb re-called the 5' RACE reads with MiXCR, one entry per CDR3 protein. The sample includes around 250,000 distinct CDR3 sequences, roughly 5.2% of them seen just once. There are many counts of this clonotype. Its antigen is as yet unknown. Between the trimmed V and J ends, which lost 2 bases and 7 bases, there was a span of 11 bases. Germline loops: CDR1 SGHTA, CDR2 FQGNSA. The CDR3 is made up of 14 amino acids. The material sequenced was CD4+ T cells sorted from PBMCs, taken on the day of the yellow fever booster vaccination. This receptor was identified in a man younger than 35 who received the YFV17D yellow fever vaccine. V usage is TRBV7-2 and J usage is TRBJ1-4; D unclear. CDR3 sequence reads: CASSLSNSGEKLFF. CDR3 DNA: TGTGCCAGCAGCTTATCGAATTCTGGTGAAAAACTGTTTTTT.